This T cell receptor (beta chain) was identified during a study of cytomegalovirus exposure and HLA in healthy donors. The PCR made use of 60 Vbeta and 13 Jbeta primers. The assay was immunoSEQ multiplex PCR, and TCRdb's table has in-frame clones only and misses some. The table lists about 110,000 clones, approximately 80% of them singletons. Material: PBMCs. This clonotype was obtained from a woman between 18 and 29 years old in good health and CMV-seropositive.

CDR3 loop: CASRPTGYSNQPQHF. As DNA, the CDR3 is TGTGCCAGCAGACCGACAGGGTACAGCAATCAGCCCCAGCATTTT. This sequence joins TRBV28 and TRBJ1-5; TRBD1 matches 7 bases. CDR3 length equals 15 residues. CDR1 and CDR2 from the germline V gene are MDHEN and SYDVKM. Unmatched junction bases numbered 6, after V lost 6 bases and J lost 1 base. The whole variable domain, filled in from reference TRBV28 and TRBJ1-5, reads DVKVTQSSRYLVKRTGEKVFLECVQDMDHENMFWYRQDPGLGLRLIYFSYDVKMKEKGDIPEGYSVSREKKERFSLILESASTNQTSMYLCASRPTGYSNQPQHFGDGTRLSIL.